This entry lists 4 T cell receptor beta chains sequenced from one sample in a study of blood T cell repertoires in COVID-19. Profiled with immunoSEQ multiplex PCR; TCRdb holds only in-frame clones, not every one. The sample has almost 80,000 clones, 82% seen once. The specimen sequenced was peripheral blood. The receptor set was obtained from a woman aged 70-85 years with acute or convalescent COVID-19.

The chain combines TRBV27 with TRBJ2-1; TRBD2 aligns across 7 bases. Germline loops: CDR1 MNHEY, CDR2 SMNVEV (reference sequence). The CDR3 runs to 15 residues. With V trimmed by 5 bases and J by 3 bases, 7 bases remained unmatched. The CDR3 nucleotides are TGTGCCAGCAGTGAAATTAGCGGGTACTACAATGAGCAGTTCTTC. Protein: CASSEISGYYNEQFF.

The chain is built from TRBV6-1 and TRBJ1-6; D is undetermined. The CDR3 totals 13 residues. CDR1 MNHNS and CDR2 SASEGT come from the germline V gene. V lost 2 bases and J lost 7, with 6 bases in between. The CDR3 nucleotides are TGTGCCAGCAGTGAACAGTTAAATTCACCCCTCCACTTT. Protein: CASSEQLNSPLHF.

The chain employs TRBV6-5 and TRBJ2-7, with D possibly matching TRBD1 (6 bases). The CDR3 is 13 amino acids. CDR1 and CDR2 (germline): MNHEY, SVGAGI. The V and J ends lost 8 bases and 5 bases respectively, with 16 bases between them. In nucleotides, the CDR3 is TGTGCCAGCGCCAGGGGCCGGGTTCACGAGCAGTACTTC. It codes for CASARGRVHEQYF.

The chain links TRBV27 to TRBJ1-1, with D possibly being TRBD1 (6 bases). CDR1 and CDR2 from the germline V gene are MNHEY and SMNVEV (reference sequence). The ends were cut back, 4 bases at V and 3 bases at J, with 15 bases in the middle. The CDR3 loop spans 15 amino acids. CDR3 sequence reads: CASSSIQGAYTEAFF. CDR3 bases: TGTGCCAGCAGTTCCATACAGGGCGCGTACACTGAAGCTTTCTTT.